The sequence of this TCR beta chain was determined in a study of OX40 agonist ivuxolimab in advanced cancers. The overall study: Ivuxolimab, which is an agonistic anti-OX40 (CD134) antibody, was administered to the patients.

The data were produced by immunoSEQ multiplex PCR, yet TCRdb's version contains in-frame clones alone and is incomplete. The sample consists of 30,000 to 40,000 clones, around 83% of them appearing once. The length of the CDR3 is 17 residues. The germline gives CDR1 SGHVS, CDR2 FQNEAQ. V gave up 2 bases and J gave up 4 bases; unmatched junction bases: 10. Notes on the study in general: Clonal expansion from baseline to week 6 occurred in both CD4+ and CD8+ T cells.

This clone was detected only once. Antigen specificity is unknown. V gene TRBV7-8 combines with J gene TRBJ2-7, with 11 bases matching TRBD2. The clonotype originates from an adult with an advanced solid tumor such as melanoma, head and neck, liver or kidney cancer. Sequences were derived from CD4+ or CD8+ T cells sorted from blood, sampled in a trial of the OX40 agonist ivuxolimab. The CDR3 spells CASSLKLAGVSKYEQYF. CDR3 bases: TGTGCCAGCAGCTTAAAACTAGCGGGAGTATCTAAGTACGAGCAGTACTTC.